The clone carrying this T cell receptor beta chain was counted a single time. Per germline, CDR1 SGHNT and CDR2 YYREEE (reference sequence). V lost 1 base and J lost 4; bases outside the gene matches: 4. The CDR3 has 15 residues. In the authors' workflow: Nucleated cell number was recorded as an estimate derived from reference gene primer amplification. TCRdb's table, derived via immunoSEQ multiplex PCR, lists solely in-frame clones and lacks some. V, J and clone size were drawn from that table, and D and trimming were deduced from the DNA. Of approximately 110,000 clones listed, 80% to 90% were seen once; the top ten hold about 32%. This record comes from a study of blood T cell repertoires in COVID-19. Across the whole study: In each case, the material was cDNA or gDNA derived from T cells, B-cell-depleted T cells, or PBMCs.

Material for sequencing was peripheral blood. This TCR was recovered from a woman of 80 years or more with acute or convalescent COVID-19. The chain couples TRBV5-4 to TRBJ2-3, with 9 bases fitting TRBD2. The CDR3 is CASSLRRGGPDTQYF. The CDR3 DNA is TGTGCCAGCAGCTTGCGGCGGGGGGGTCCAGATACGCAGTATTTT.